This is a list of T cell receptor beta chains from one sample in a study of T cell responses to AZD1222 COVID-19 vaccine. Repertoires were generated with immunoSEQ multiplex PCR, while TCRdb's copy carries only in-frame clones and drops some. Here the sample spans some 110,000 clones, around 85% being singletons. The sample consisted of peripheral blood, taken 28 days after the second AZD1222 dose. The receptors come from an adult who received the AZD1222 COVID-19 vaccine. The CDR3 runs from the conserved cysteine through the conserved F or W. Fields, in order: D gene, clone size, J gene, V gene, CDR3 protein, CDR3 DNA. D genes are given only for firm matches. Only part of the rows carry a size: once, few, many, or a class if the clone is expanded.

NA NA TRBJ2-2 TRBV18 CASSPVRENTGELFF TGTGCCAGCTCACCAGTCAGAGAAAACACCGGGGAGCTGTTTTTT
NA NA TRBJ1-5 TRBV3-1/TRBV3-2 CASSQGDHDVKEGEPQHF TGTGCCAGCAGCCAAGGGGACCACGACGTAAAAGAAGGTGAGCCCCAGCATTTT
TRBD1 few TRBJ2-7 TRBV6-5 CASSYPDRGIYEQYF TGTGCCAGCAGTTACCCGGACAGGGGAATCTACGAGCAGTACTTC
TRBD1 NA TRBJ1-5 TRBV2 CASSNGQGAGNQPQHF TGTGCCAGCAGTAATGGACAGGGAGCGGGCAATCAGCCCCAGCATTTT
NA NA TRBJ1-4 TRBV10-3 CAIRGDLNEKLFF TGTGCCATCAGAGGGGATCTTAATGAAAAACTGTTTTTT
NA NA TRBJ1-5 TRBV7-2 CASSFGHYQPQHF TGTGCCAGCAGCTTCGGCCACTATCAGCCCCAGCATTTT
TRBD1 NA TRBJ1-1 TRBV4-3 CASSQGQGARTEAFF TGCGCCAGCAGCCAAGGTCAGGGGGCGCGCACTGAAGCTTTCTTT
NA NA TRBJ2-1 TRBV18 CASSPDSPVAEQFF TGTGCCAGCTCACCAGACTCCCCCGTGGCTGAGCAGTTCTTC
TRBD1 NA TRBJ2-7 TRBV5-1 CASSWDRGGEQYF TGCGCCAGCAGCTGGGACAGGGGCGGCGAGCAGTACTTC
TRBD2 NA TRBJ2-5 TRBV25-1 CASSATSGGLSETQYF TGTGCCAGCAGCGCGACTAGCGGGGGGTTGTCAGAGACCCAGTACTTC
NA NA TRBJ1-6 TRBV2 CASSDAARGNNSPLHF TGTGCCAGCAGTGACGCGGCCCGCGGTAATAATTCACCCCTCCACTTT
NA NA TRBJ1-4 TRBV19 CASSIDRWVGEEKLFF TGTGCCAGTAGTATAGATCGCTGGGTTGGTGAAGAAAAACTGTTTTTT
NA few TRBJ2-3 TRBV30 CAWDGSVTGRTDTQYF TGTGCCTGGGACGGGTCGGTGACAGGCCGCACAGATACGCAGTATTTT
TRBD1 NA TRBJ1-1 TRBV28 CASRQQTGGEAFF TGTGCCAGCAGACAACAAACAGGGGGTGAAGCTTTCTTT
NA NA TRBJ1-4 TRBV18 CASSPGDSVLNEKLFF TGTGCCAGCTCACCTGGAGACTCTGTTCTTAATGAAAAACTGTTTTTT
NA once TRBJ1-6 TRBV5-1 CASSTSSSSYNSPLHF TGCGCCAGCAGCACCTCGTCCAGCTCCTATAATTCACCCCTCCACTTT
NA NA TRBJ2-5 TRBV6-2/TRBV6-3 CASSREGGETQYF TGTGCCAGCAGTCGAGAGGGTGGAGAGACCCAGTACTTC
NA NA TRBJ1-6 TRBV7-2 CASSLVPQGYNSPLHF TGTGCCAGCAGCTTAGTCCCCCAGGGATATAATTCACCCCTCCACTTT
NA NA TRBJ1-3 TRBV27 CASSLLAGEGTIYF TGTGCCAGCAGTTTACTGGCAGGGGAAGGCACCATATATTTT
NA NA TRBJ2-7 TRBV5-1 CASSRGQGGGEQYF TGCGCCAGCAGCCGGGGGCAGGGGGGCGGCGAGCAGTACTTC
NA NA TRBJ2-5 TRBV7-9 CASSSSEETQYF TGTGCCAGCAGCTCATCAGAAGAGACCCAGTACTTC
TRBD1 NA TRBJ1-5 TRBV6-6 CASTPGQLSDQPQHF TGTGCCAGCACCCCGGGACAGCTATCGGATCAGCCCCAGCATTTT
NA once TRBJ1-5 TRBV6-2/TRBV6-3 CASSARVRGLRQPQHF TGTGCCAGCAGTGCACGGGTTCGGGGGCTTAGGCAGCCCCAGCATTTT
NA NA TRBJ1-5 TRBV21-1 CASSIRSLVGLMKDSNQPQHF TGTGCCAGCAGCATCCGATCGTTAGTAGGACTCATGAAAGATAGCAATCAGCCCCAGCATTTT
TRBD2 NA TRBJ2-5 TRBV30 CAWSVPAGGFQETQYF TGTGCCTGGAGTGTACCTGCGGGGGGGTTCCAAGAGACCCAGTACTTC
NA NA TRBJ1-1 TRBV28 CASSQVDFGTKAFF TGTGCCAGCAGTCAGGTAGATTTCGGGACGAAGGCTTTCTTT
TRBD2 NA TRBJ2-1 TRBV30 CAWDTGGGAPGIPFF TGTGCCTGGGATACCGGCGGGGGAGCCCCGGGTATTCCGTTCTTC
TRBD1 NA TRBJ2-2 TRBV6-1 CASSELTWTGSSGELFF TGTGCCAGCAGTGAACTAACCTGGACAGGGTCGTCCGGGGAGCTGTTTTTT
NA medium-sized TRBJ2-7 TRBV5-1 CASSLESLGSHEQYF TGCGCCAGCAGCTTGGAGAGTCTAGGGTCCCACGAGCAGTACTTC
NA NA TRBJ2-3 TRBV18 CASSPGTHDTQYF TGTGCCAGCTCACCAGGGACCCACGATACGCAGTATTTT
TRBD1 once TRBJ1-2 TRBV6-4 CASSLNVGTETNYGYTF TGTGCCAGCAGTTTGAATGTTGGGACAGAAACTAACTATGGCTACACCTTC
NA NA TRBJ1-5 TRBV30 CAWRADSYQPQHF TGTGCCTGGAGGGCGGACAGCTATCAGCCCCAGCATTTT
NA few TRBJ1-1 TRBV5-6 CASSSDLNTEAFF TGTGCCAGCAGCTCCGACCTGAACACTGAAGCTTTCTTT
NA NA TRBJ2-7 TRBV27 CASRKRGAVRTKIYEQYF TGTGCCAGCAGGAAGAGGGGGGCAGTCCGCACCAAAATATACGAGCAGTACTTC
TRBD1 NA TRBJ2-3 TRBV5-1 CASSRTGIADTQYF TGCGCCAGCAGCCGGACAGGGATCGCAGATACGCAGTATTTT
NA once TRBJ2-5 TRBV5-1 CASSLVLQETQYF TGCGCCAGCAGCTTGGTCCTCCAAGAGACCCAGTACTTC
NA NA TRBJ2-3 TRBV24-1 CVVGGPTDTQYF TGTGTGGTGGGGGGCCCCACAGATACGCAGTATTTT
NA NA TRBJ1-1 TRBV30 CAWSAKDTEAFF TGTGCCTGGAGTGCGAAGGACACTGAAGCTTTCTTT